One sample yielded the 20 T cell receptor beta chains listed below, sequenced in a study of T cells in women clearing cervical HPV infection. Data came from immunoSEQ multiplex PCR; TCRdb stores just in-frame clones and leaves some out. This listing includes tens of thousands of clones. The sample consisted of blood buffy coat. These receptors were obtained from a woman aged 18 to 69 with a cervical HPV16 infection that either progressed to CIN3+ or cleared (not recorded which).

CDR3 sequence reads: CASEMSGRVSHEQFF. Incomplete CDR3 DNA: TGTGCCAGCGAAATGAGCGGGAGGGTAAGCCATGAG. This chain links TRBV2 with TRBJ2-1; 10 bases line up with TRBD2. The CDR3 end is not reached by the read, which stops 3 residues before it; the germline J gene fills it in. Germline V gene sequence: CDR1 SNHLY, CDR2 FYNNEI. With 8 bases clipped from V and 8 bases from J, the junction kept 12 bases outside the gene matches. The CDR3 is 15 residues long.

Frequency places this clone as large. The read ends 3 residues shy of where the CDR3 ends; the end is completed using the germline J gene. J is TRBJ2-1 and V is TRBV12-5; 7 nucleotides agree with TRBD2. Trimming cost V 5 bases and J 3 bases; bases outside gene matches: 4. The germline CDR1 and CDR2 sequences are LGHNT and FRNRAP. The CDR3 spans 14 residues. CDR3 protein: CASGKGDYYNEQFF. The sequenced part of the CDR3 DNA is TGTGCTAGTGGTAAAGGGGACTACTACAATGAG.

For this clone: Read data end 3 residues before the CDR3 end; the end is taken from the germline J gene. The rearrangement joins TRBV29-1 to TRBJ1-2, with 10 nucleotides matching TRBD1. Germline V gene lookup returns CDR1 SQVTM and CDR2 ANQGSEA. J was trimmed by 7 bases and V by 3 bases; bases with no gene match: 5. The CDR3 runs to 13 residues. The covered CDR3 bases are TGCAGCGTTGAGTCCCGGACAGGGGGTGGC. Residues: CSVESRTGGG. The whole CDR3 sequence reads CSVESRTGGGYTF.

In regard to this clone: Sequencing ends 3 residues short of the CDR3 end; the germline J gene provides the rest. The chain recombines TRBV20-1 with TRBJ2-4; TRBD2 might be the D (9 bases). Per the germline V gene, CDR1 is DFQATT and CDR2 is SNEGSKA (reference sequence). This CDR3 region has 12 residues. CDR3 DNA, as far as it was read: TGCAGTGGCGCGGGGGGGCAGGGGGCT. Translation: CSGAGGQGA. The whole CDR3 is CSGAGGQGAQYF.

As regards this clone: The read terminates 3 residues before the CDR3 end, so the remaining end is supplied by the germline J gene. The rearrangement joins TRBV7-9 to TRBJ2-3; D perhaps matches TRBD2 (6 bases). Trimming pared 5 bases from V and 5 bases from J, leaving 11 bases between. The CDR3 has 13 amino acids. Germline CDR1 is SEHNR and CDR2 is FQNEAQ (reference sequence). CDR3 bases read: TGTGCCAGCAGCCTTACGGGGGTAGATACG. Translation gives CASSLTGVDT. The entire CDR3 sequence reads CASSLTGVDTQYF.

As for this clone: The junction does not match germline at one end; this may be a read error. CDR3 amino acids: CASSGQLGTEAFF. CDR3 DNA (partial): TGTGCCAGCAGCGGTCAATTGGGCACTGAG. This chain links TRBV5-6 with TRBJ1-1; no firm D call. The CDR3 goes on 3 residues after the read ends, and that part is filled in from the germline J gene. Per the germline V gene, CDR1 is SGHDT and CDR2 is YYEEEE. The CDR3 loop spans 13 amino acids.

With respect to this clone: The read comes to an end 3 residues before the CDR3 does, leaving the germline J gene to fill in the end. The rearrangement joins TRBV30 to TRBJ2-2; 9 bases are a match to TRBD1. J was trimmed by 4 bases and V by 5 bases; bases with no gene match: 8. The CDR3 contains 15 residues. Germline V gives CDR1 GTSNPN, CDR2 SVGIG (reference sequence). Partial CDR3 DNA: TGTGCCTGGGCTACAGGGGGCTTCCCCACCGGGGAG. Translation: CAWATGGFPTGE. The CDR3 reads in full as CAWATGGFPTGELFF.

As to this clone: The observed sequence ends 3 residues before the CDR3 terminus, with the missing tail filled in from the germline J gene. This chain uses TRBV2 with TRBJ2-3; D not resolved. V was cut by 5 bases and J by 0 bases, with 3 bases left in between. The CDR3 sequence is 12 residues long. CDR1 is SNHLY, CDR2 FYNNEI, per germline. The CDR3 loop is CASSYSTDTQYF. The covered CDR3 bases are TGTGCCAGCAGTTATAGCACAGATACG.

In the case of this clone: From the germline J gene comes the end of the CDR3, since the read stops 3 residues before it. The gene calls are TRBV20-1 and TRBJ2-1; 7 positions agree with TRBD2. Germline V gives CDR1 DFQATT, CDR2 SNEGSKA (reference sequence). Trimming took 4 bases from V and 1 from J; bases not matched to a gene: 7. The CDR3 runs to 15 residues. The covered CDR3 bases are TGCAGTGCTACCCAGGGAGCGGGGTCCTACAATGAG. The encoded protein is CSATQGAGSYNE. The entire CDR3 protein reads CSATQGAGSYNEQFF.

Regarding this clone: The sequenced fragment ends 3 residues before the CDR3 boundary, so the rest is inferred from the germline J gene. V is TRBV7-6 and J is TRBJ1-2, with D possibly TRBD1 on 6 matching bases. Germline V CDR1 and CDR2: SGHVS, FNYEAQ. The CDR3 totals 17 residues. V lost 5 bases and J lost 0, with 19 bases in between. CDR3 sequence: CASSPMLGGAANYGYTF. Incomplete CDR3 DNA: TGTGCCAGCAGCCCTATGTTGGGGGGGGCTGCTAACTATGGC.

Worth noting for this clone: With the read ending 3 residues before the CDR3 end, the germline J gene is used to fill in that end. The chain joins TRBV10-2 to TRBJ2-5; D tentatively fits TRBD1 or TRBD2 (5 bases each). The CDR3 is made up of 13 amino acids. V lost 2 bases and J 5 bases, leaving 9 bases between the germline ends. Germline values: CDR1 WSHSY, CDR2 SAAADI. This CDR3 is CASSEQGAETQYF. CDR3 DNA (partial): TGCGCCAGCAGTGAGCAGGGAGCGGAGACC.

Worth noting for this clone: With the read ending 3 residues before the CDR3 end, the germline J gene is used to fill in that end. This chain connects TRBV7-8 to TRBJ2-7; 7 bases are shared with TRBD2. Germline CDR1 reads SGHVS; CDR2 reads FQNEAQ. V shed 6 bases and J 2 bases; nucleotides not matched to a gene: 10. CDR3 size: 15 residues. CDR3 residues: CASRRAGDGPYEQYF. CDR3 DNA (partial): TGTGCCAGCAGAAGGGCGGGAGATGGGCCCTACGAG. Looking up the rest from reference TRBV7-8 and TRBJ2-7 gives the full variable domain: GAGVSQSPRYKVAKRGQDVALRCDPISGHVSLFWYQQALGQGPEFLTYFQNEAQLDKSGLPSDRFFAERPEGSVSTLKIQRTQQEDSAVYLCASRRAGDGPYEQYFGPGTRLTVT.

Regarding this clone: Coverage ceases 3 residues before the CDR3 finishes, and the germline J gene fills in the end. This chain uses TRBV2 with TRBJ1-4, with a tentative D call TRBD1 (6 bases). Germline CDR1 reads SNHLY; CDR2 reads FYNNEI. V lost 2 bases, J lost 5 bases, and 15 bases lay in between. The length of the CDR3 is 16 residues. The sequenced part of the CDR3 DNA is TGTGCCAGCAGTGAAATCGGTACAGGGCAGAATGAAAAA. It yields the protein CASSEIGTGQNEK. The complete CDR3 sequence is CASSEIGTGQNEKLFF.

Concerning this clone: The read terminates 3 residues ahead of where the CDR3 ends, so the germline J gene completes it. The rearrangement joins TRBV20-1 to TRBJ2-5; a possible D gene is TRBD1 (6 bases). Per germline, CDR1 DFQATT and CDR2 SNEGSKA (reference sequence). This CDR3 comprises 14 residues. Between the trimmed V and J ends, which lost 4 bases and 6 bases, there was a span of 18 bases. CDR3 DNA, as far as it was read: TGCAGTGCTACAAGCGGCCAGGGGTTGAAGACC. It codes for CSATSGQGLKT. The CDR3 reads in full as CSATSGQGLKTQYF.

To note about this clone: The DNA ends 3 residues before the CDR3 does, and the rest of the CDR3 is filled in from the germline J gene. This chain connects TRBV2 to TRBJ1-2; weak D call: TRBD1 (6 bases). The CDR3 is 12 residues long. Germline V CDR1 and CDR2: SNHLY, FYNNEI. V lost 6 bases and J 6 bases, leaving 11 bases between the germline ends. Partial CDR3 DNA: TGTGCCAGCAGGAAACAGGGCGATGGC. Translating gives CASRKQGDG. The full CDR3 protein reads CASRKQGDGYTF.

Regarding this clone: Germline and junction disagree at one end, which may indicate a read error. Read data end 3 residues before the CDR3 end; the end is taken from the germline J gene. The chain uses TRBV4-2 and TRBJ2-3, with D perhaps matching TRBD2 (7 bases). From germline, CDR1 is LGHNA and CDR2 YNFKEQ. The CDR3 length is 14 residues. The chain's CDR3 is CASSQGGGQDTQYF. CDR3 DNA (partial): TGCGCCAGCAGCCAAGGGGGGGGTCAAGATACG.

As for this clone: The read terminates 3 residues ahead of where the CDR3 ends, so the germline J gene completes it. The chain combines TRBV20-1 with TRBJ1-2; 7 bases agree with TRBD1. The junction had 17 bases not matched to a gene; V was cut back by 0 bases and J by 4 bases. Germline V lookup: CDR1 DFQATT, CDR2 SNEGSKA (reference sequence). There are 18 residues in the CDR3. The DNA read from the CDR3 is TGCAGTGCTAGAGATCCCTGGAGTAAGGGGGCCTCCCGCTATGGC. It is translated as CSARDPWSKGASRYG. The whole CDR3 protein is CSARDPWSKGASRYGYTF.

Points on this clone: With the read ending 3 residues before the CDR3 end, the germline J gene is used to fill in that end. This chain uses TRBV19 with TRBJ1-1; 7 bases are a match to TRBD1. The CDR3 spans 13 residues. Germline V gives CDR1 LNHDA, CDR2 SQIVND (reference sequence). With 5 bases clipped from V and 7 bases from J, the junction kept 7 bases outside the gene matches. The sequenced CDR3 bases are TGTGCCAGTAGTGGCCAGGGGGGCCTTGAA. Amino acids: CASSGQGGLE. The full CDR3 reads CASSGQGGLEAFF. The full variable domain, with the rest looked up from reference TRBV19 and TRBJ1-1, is DGGITQSPKYLFRKEGQNVTLSCEQNLNHDAMYWYRQDPGQGLRLIYYSQIVNDFQKGDIAEGYSVSREKKESFPLTVTSAQKNPTAFYLCASSGQGGLEAFFGQGTRLTVV.

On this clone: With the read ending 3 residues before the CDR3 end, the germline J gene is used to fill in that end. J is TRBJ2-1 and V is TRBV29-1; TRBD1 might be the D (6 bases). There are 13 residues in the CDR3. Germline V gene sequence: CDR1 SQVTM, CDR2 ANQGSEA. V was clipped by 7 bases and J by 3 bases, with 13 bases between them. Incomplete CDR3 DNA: TGCAGCGCCCAGGGGTCTAACTACAATGAG. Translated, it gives CSAQGSNYNE. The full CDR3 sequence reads CSAQGSNYNEQFF.

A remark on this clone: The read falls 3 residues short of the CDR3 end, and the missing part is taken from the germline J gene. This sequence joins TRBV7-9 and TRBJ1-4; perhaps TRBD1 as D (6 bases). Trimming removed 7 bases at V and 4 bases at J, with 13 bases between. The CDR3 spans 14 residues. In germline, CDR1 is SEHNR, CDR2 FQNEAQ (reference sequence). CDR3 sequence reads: CASTIQGFNEKLFF. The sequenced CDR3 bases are TGTGCCAGCACCATACAGGGATTTAATGAAAAA.